This T cell receptor (beta chain) comes out of a study of control samples from healthy donors and cancer patients. The assay was immunoSEQ multiplex PCR, and TCRdb's table has in-frame clones only and misses some. The data contain roughly 98,000 clones, more than 80% of them seen just once; the ten biggest clones take up about 7.3%. V lost 6 bases, J lost 2 bases, and 2 bases stayed unmatched. The length of the CDR3 is 14 residues. Germline lookup yields CDR1 MRHNA and CDR2 SNTAGT. The sequenced sample consisted of blood. The receptor was derived from a man between 18 and 29 years old in good health. The chain couples TRBV6-4 to TRBJ1-2; 11 bases fit TRBD1. The CDR3 spells CASRRTGGNYGYTF. Written as DNA, the CDR3 is TGTGCCAGCAGGAGGACAGGGGGCAACTATGGCTACACCTTC.